This paragraph covers one T cell receptor (beta chain) sequence. Per germline, CDR1 MNHEY and CDR2 SMNVEV (reference sequence). The CDR3 has 15 residues. TCRdb keeps only in-frame clones here, not all; method: immunoSEQ multiplex PCR. Among over 45,000 clones listed, almost 90% were seen once. This entry is derived from a study of T cell changes during pregnancy in multiple sclerosis. The sequencing used peripheral blood, collected in the first trimester of pregnancy. The clonotype was recovered from a female donor in good health, enrolled as a control in a pregnancy study. The chain joins TRBV27 to TRBJ2-5, with a weak D call TRBD1 (6 bases). TRBJ2-7 explains the end of the DNA better; the J call may be wrong. CDR3 in amino acids: CASSPGTYGYYEQYF. In DNA form, the CDR3 reads TGTGCCAGCAGCCCCGGGACATACGGTTACTACGAGCAGTACTTC.